Listed here are 10 T cell receptor beta chains from one sample, sequenced in a study of T cell responses to AZD1222 COVID-19 vaccine. The protocol was immunoSEQ multiplex PCR, while the TCRdb copy is restricted to in-frame clones and leaves out a portion. Here the sample spans approximately 89,000 clones, under 95% being singletons. The specimen was peripheral blood, collected on day 0 of AZD1222 vaccination. Every receptor here comes from an adult in good health.

This chain connects TRBV25-1 to TRBJ2-3; 7 bases fit TRBD1. The CDR3 contains 13 residues. V trimming: 6 bases; J trimming: 6 bases; junction bases outside the gene matches: 6. Germline V CDR1 and CDR2: MGHDK, SYGVNS. CDR3 coding DNA: TGTGCCAGCAGAGGGACAGCGGCTGATACGCAGTATTTT. It specifies CASRGTAADTQYF.

The chain has TRBV5-6 and TRBJ2-3; D gene uncertain. The V gene lost 4 bases and the J gene lost 9 bases, with 15 bases spanning the gap. The CDR3 extends over 13 amino acids. The germline CDR1 and CDR2 sequences are SGHDT and YYEEEE. CDR3 loop: CASSDGPAGTQYF. The CDR3 DNA follows: TGTGCCAGCAGCGACGGACCCGCTGGAACGCAGTATTTT.

The J gene is TRBJ2-7, the V gene TRBV14; D call uncertain. With 5 bases removed from V and 3 bases from J, the gap between germline ends came to 11 bases. Germline loops: CDR1 SGHDN, CDR2 FVKESK. The CDR3 has 13 residues. CDR3 in DNA: TGTGCCAGCAGCTCCATATCGGTCTACGAGCAGTACTTC. It codes for CASSSISVYEQYF.

The count of this clone is one. The J gene is TRBJ1-1, the V gene TRBV10-3; D not certain. The V gene's germline CDR1 is ENHRY and CDR2 SYGVKD. The CDR3 is 12 residues long. V dropped 8 bases and J dropped 7 bases, with 14 bases sitting between them. CDR3 amino acids: CAIREAQSEAFF. The CDR3 coding sequence is TGTGCCATCCGGGAGGCTCAAAGTGAAGCTTTCTTT.

This sequence joins TRBV2 and TRBJ2-3; 11 bases map to TRBD2. Trimming cost V 2 bases and J 6 bases; bases outside gene matches: 7. CDR1 is SNHLY, CDR2 FYNNEI, per germline. The CDR3 spans 16 residues. The CDR3 nucleotides are TGTGCCAGCAGTGAATGGGCTAGCGGGAGGATGGATACGCAGTATTTT. Amino acid sequence: CASSEWASGRMDTQYF.

The rearrangement joins TRBV7-2 to TRBJ2-7; 10 bases align to TRBD1. The J segment lost 5 bases and the V segment lost 5 bases, leaving 9 bases of the junction unmatched. The germline CDR1 and CDR2 sequences are SGHTA and FQGNSA. This CDR3 region has 15 residues. Here the CDR3 reads CASSARDRGRDEQYF. The CDR3 coding sequence is TGTGCCAGCAGCGCCCGGGACAGGGGTCGCGACGAGCAGTACTTC.

The chain carries TRBV11-2 and TRBJ1-2; possible D gene TRBD1, 5 bases. Deletions cut 3 bases from V and 6 bases from J, with 11 bases between. CDR1 and CDR2 (germline): SGHAT, FQNNGV. This CDR3 is 13 amino acids long. CDR3 sequence (DNA): TGTGCCAGCAGCTTCAATGTGGGGGATGGCTACACCTTC. Translated, it gives CASSFNVGDGYTF.

The CDR3 nucleotides are TGTGCCAGCAGCGTAGATCAAGAGACCCAGTACTTC. It is translated as CASSVDQETQYF. The J gene is TRBJ2-5, the V gene TRBV9; D is uncertain. The CDR3 is made up of 12 amino acids. V was clipped by 0 bases and J by 2 bases, with 2 bases between them. Germline V lookup: CDR1 SGDLS, CDR2 YYNGEE.

This clone has a handful of counts. This chain links TRBV4-3 with TRBJ2-3; no clear D gene. The V and J ends lost 3 bases and 6 bases respectively, with 13 bases between them. Per the germline V gene, CDR1 is LGHNA and CDR2 is YSLEER. CDR3 length equals 14 residues. This CDR3 reads CASSHLGPFDTQYF. For the CDR3, the DNA is TGCGCCAGCAGCCACCTCGGGCCATTCGATACGCAGTATTTT.

Concerning this clone: At one end, the junction sequence differs from germline, possibly due to a read error. The rearrangement joins TRBV19 to TRBJ1-5, with D possibly TRBD1 on 6 matching bases. CDR1 is LNHDA, CDR2 SQIVND, per germline (reference sequence). This CDR3 comprises 13 residues. The CDR3 here is CASSIGGDQPQHF. The CDR3, as DNA: TGTGCCAGTAGCATAGGGGGAGATCAGCCCCAGCATTTT.